This T cell receptor beta chain was recorded in a study of blood T cell repertoires in COVID-19. Study-wide background: Nucleic acid was either cDNA or gDNA, and it came from T cells, B-cell-depleted T cells, or PBMCs.

Per the original methods: Reference gene primers were amplified, and this amplification served to estimate nucleated cell counts. Clones were read by immunoSEQ multiplex PCR, and TCRdb kept only the in-frame ones, dropping some. V, J and clone size derive from that table, while D and trimming were established from the DNA sequence. In the table there are 150,000 to 200,000 clones, 82% of which are singletons. This clone is a singleton in its sample. The germline V gene has CDR1 SGHAT and CDR2 FQNNGV. V lost 5 bases, J lost 11 bases, and 13 bases lay in between. CDR3 length equals 12 residues. The sequenced sample was peripheral blood. V usage is TRBV11-2 and J usage is TRBJ2-4; tentatively, D is TRBD1 (6 bases). The receptor comes from a woman aged 25-40 years with acute or convalescent COVID-19. CDR3 in amino acids: CASSLLTGLQYF. The DNA of the CDR3 is TGTGCCAGCAGCCTCCTTACAGGGCTTCAGTACTTC.